This TCR beta chain was profiled in a study of T cells in Graves' hyperthyroidism and ophthalmopathy. Amplified TCR beta CDR3 regions derived from RNA transcripts. First-round RT-PCR of the TCR CDR3 relied on the HTBI primer set. TCRdb called the multiplex PCR reads again in MiXCR, with one record for every CDR3 protein. This sample has more than 550,000 distinct CDR3 sequences, with approximately 42% found just once. The CDR3 covers 15 residues. Germline V gene sequence: CDR1 SGHTA, CDR2 FQGNSA. Trimming removed 6 bases from V and 4 bases from J, with 18 bases in between. Study-wide results and caveats: Model output signaled ophthalmopathy a median roughly 6.5 months ahead of onset.

Concerning this clonotype itself: Its matching antigen is unknown.

The TCR comes from an adult man with Graves' disease, either hyperthyroidism or ophthalmopathy (not recorded which). The sequencing input was peripheral blood or thyroid tissue (not recorded which). V gene TRBV7-2 combines with J gene TRBJ1-1; TRBD1 is a possible D gene (5 bases). CDR3 sequence: CASSLYHGGGTEAFF. The CDR3 DNA sequence: TGTGCCAGCAGTTTATATCATGGGGGTGGCACTGAAGCTTTCTTT.